This T cell receptor beta chain was recovered during a study of control samples from healthy donors and cancer patients. Profiling relied on immunoSEQ multiplex PCR, and the TCRdb table lists in-frame clones only, not all of them. The profile shows about 120,000 clones, more than 80% of them singletons. The material sequenced was blood. This clonotype originated in a man aged 50 to 60 in good health.

CDR3 amino acids: CASSLERGTGELFF. As DNA, the CDR3 is TGTGCCAGCAGCTTAGAACGGGGAACCGGGGAGCTGTTTTTT. The chain is built from TRBV7-9 and TRBJ2-2, with a weak D call TRBD2 (5 bases). The CDR3 loop spans 14 amino acids. The germline V gene encodes CDR1 SEHNR and CDR2 FQNEAQ (reference sequence). Trimming cost V 1 base and J 5 bases, with 8 bases left between them. Filled out from reference TRBV7-9 and TRBJ2-2, the complete variable domain reads DTGVSQNPRHKITKRGQNVTFRCDPISEHNRLYWYRQTLGQGPEFLTYFQNEAQLEKSRLLSDRFSAERPKGSFSTLEIQRTEQGDSAMYLCASSLERGTGELFFGEGSRLTVL.